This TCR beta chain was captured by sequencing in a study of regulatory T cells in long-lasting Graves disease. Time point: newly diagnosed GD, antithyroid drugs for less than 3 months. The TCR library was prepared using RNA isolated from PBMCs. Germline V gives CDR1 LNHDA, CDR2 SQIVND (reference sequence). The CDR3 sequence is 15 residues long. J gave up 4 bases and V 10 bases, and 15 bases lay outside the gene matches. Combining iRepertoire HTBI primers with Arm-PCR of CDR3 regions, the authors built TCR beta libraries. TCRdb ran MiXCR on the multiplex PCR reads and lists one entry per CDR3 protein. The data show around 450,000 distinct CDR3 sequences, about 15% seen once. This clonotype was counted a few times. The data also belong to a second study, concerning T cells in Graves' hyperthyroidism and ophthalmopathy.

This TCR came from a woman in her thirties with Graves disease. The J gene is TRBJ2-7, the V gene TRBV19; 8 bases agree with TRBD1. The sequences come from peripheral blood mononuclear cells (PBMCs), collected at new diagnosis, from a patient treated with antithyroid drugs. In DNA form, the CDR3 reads TGTGCCACCTCTGAGACCGGGACAGGACCTTACGAGCAGTACTTC. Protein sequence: CATSETGTGPYEQYF.